Listed here are 7 T cell receptor beta chains from one sample, sequenced in a study of untreated major depressive disorder. Study observations and caveats: Depressed patients' CD4+ T cells carried increased TRBV05-01 (Vbeta 5.1) usage versus control CD4+ T cells.

Their cognate antigens are unknown. Generated by immunoSEQ multiplex PCR, the TCRdb table keeps only in-frame clones and is missing some. The table has 25,000 to 30,000 clones, about 91% seen once; the top ten hold over 0.6%. Specimen: CD4+ T cells from PBMCs. The receptors were gathered from a woman between 25 and 40 years old with major depressive disorder.

This rearrangement joins TRBV19 to TRBJ1-2, with D possibly being TRBD1 (5 bases). V lost 7 bases and J 2 bases, leaving 8 bases between the germline ends. Germline CDR1 reads LNHDA; CDR2 reads SQIVND (reference sequence). The CDR3 totals 12 residues. CDR3: CASNYRNYGYTF. In DNA, the CDR3 is TGTGCCAGTAACTACAGGAACTATGGCTACACCTTC.

The chain is built from TRBV28 and TRBJ2-7; no clear D gene. V lost 6 bases and J 7 bases, leaving 10 bases between the germline ends. CDR3 size: 11 residues. Per the germline V gene, CDR1 is MDHEN and CDR2 is SYDVKM. The CDR3, as DNA: TGTGCCAGCAGCCGCCTCCGGGAGCAGTACTTC. It encodes CASSRLREQYF. Using reference TRBV28 and TRBJ2-7 for the parts outside the CDR3, the full variable domain is DVKVTQSSRYLVKRTGEKVFLECVQDMDHENMFWYRQDPGLGLRLIYFSYDVKMKEKGDIPEGYSVSREKKERFSLILESASTNQTSMYLCASSRLREQYFGPGTRLTVT.

This clone was seen just once. The chain uses TRBV7-2 and TRBJ1-5; the match to TRBD1 covers 8 bases. The CDR3 contains 15 residues. CDR1 and CDR2 from the germline V gene are SGHTA and FQGNSA. Trimming at V came to 1 base and at J to 5 bases, leaving 4 bases not matched to a gene. The CDR3 region has the DNA TGTGCCAGCAGCTTAGTAGGGACAGGCTATCAGCCCCAGCATTTT. It codes for CASSLVGTGYQPQHF.

The chain couples TRBV27 to TRBJ2-2; 8 positions match TRBD2. CDR3 length: 17 amino acids. CDR1 is MNHEY, CDR2 SMNVEV, per germline (reference sequence). The V segment lost 0 bases and the J segment 7 bases; nucleotides outside the gene matches: 10. For the CDR3, the DNA is TGTGCCAGCAGTTTATCTCCTAGCGGGTGGGGGGACGGGGAGCTGTTTTTT. Translated: CASSLSPSGWGDGELFF.

The chain is built from TRBV5-4 and TRBJ2-7; TRBD2 agrees at 7 bases. V shed 2 bases and J 6 bases; nucleotides not matched to a gene: 5. The CDR3 totals 13 residues. Germline V CDR1 and CDR2: SGHNT, YYREEE (reference sequence). DNA of the CDR3: TGTGCCAGCAGCTTTGCGACTAGCTTCGAGCAGTACTTC. Translation: CASSFATSFEQYF. The full variable domain, with the rest looked up from reference TRBV5-4 and TRBJ2-7, is ETGVTQSPTHLIKTRGQQVTLRCSSQSGHNTVSWYQQALGQGPQFIFQYYREEENGRGNFPPRFSGLQFPNYSSELNVNALELDDSALYLCASSFATSFEQYFGPGTRLTVT.

The chain employs TRBV19 and TRBJ2-7; possible D gene TRBD1, 5 bases. The CDR3 runs to 14 residues. V was clipped by 5 bases and J by 3 bases, with 14 bases between them. Germline V lookup: CDR1 LNHDA, CDR2 SQIVND (reference sequence). CDR3 DNA sequence: TGTGCCAGTAGTCGACCCGACAGCCTCTACGAGCAGTACTTC. Translating gives CASSRPDSLYEQYF.

The rearrangement joins TRBV6-4 to TRBJ2-2, with TRBD1 identical over 7 bases. The germline gives CDR1 MRHNA, CDR2 SNTAGT. V shed 6 bases, J shed 1 base, and the junction held 2 bases outside the gene matches. This CDR3 is built from 14 residues. The CDR3 DNA sequence: TGTGCCAGCAGACAGGGGTTGAACACCGGGGAGCTGTTTTTT. Translation: CASRQGLNTGELFF.